What follows are 22 T cell receptor beta chains derived from one specimen sequenced in a study of blood T cell repertoires in COVID-19 (dated by TCRdb to about 2020). Libraries were prepared through the immunoSEQ multiplex PCR assay. In TCRdb, the immuneACCESS table is reduced to in-frame sequences with V and J assigned. These tables do not hold every clone; where another copy was compared, an unresolved V gene accounts for under half, and the others remain unexplained. The sample has 150,000 to 200,000 clones on record, 70% to 85% of them singletons. The top ten hold over 7.5% of the sample. What was sequenced was peripheral blood. These receptors originate from a woman aged 80 or over with acute or convalescent COVID-19.

The chain links TRBV6-5 to TRBJ1-3; TRBD1 is a possible D gene (5 bases). The germline V gene encodes CDR1 MNHEY and CDR2 SVGAGI. Deletions cut 8 bases from V and 0 bases from J, with 14 bases between. The CDR3 has 15 residues. DNA for the CDR3: TGTGCCAGCGGCCGGGGGGAACACTCTGGAAACACCATATATTTT. Protein sequence: CASGRGEHSGNTIYF.

This chain links TRBV19 with TRBJ1-2; D might be TRBD1 (6 bases). The germline V gene encodes CDR1 LNHDA and CDR2 SQIVND (reference sequence). Trimming stripped 8 bases from V and 6 bases from J, with 10 bases between. The CDR3 covers 11 residues. CDR3: CASDTGNGYTF. The DNA of the CDR3 is TGTGCCAGTGATACAGGGAATGGCTACACCTTC.

The chain has TRBV30 and TRBJ2-1, with 7 bases identical to TRBD1. CDR3 length equals 12 residues. The V gene's germline CDR1 is GTSNPN and CDR2 SVGIG (reference sequence). The J segment lost 12 bases and the V segment lost 4 bases, leaving 9 bases of the junction unmatched. The CDR3, as DNA: TGTGCCTGGATAGAGGGACAGCAAACGCAGTTCTTC. Its protein is CAWIEGQQTQFF. The complete variable domain, with remaining parts taken from reference TRBV30 and TRBJ2-1, reads SQTIHQWPATLVQPVGSPLSLECTVEGTSNPNLYWYRQAAGRGLQLLFYSVGIGQISSEVPQNLSASRPQDRQFILSSKKLLLSDSGFYLCAWIEGQQTQFFGPGTRLTVL.

The rearrangement uses TRBV23-1 and TRBJ1-2; D perhaps matches TRBD1 (5 bases). TRBV23-1 is placed among ORFs of uncertain function. V was trimmed by 3 bases and J by 3 bases, leaving 11 bases between them. This CDR3 has 14 amino acids. CDR3 sequence: CASSHLCRDYGYTF. CDR3 nucleotide sequence: TGCGCCAGCAGTCATCTATGCAGGGACTATGGCTACACCTTC.

The J gene is TRBJ1-4, the V gene TRBV25-1; 7 bases agree with TRBD1. CDR1 and CDR2 (germline): MGHDK, SYGVNS. There are 15 residues in the CDR3. The V gene end was trimmed by 6 bases and the J gene end by 3 bases; junction bases not matched to a gene: 7. CDR3 in amino acids: CASSRRDSSNEKLFF. Written as DNA, the CDR3 is TGTGCCAGCAGCCGTAGGGACAGCTCTAATGAAAAACTGTTTTTT.

This clone was picked up a small number of times. V usage is TRBV29-1 and J usage is TRBJ1-5; D remains unclear. This CDR3 is 14 amino acids long. V was trimmed by 4 bases and J by 6 bases, leaving 16 bases between them. CDR1 SQVTM and CDR2 ANQGSEA come from the germline V gene. CDR3 DNA sequence: TGCAGCGTTGTTCCGGGTTCTTCAATTCAGCCCCAGCATTTT. Amino acid sequence: CSVVPGSSIQPQHF.

The chain couples TRBV7-2 to TRBJ2-2; D possibly corresponds to TRBD1 (6 bases). CDR1 and CDR2 from the germline V gene are SGHTA and FQGNSA. The CDR3 runs 15 residues. Trimming took off 8 bases at V and 4 bases at J, with 17 bases between the two ends. Here the CDR3 reads CASRQGSRVTGELFF. CDR3 in DNA: TGTGCCAGCCGTCAGGGGAGTAGGGTCACCGGGGAGCTGTTTTTT.

The chain has TRBV11-2 and TRBJ1-2, with D hard to call. V gave up 5 bases and J gave up 4 bases, with 11 bases separating them. CDR1 is SGHAT and CDR2 is FQNNGV in the germline V gene. The CDR3 has 13 amino acids. For the CDR3, the DNA is TGTGCCAGCAGCCGAATCGACACCTATGGCTACACCTTC. Translation: CASSRIDTYGYTF.

The chain has TRBV28 and TRBJ1-3; 8 nucleotides align to TRBD1. The V gene end was trimmed by 6 bases and the J gene end by 3 bases; junction bases not matched to a gene: 7. Germline V gives CDR1 MDHEN, CDR2 SYDVKM. The CDR3 covers 15 residues. The CDR3 loop is CASSLGTGGGNTIYF. The DNA of the CDR3 is TGTGCCAGCAGCCTGGGGACAGGAGGTGGAAACACCATATATTTT. The full variable domain, its missing parts supplied by reference TRBV28 and TRBJ1-3, is DVKVTQSSRYLVKRTGEKVFLECVQDMDHENMFWYRQDPGLGLRLIYFSYDVKMKEKGDIPEGYSVSREKKERFSLILESASTNQTSMYLCASSLGTGGGNTIYFGEGSWLTVV.

The chain carries TRBV6-5 and TRBJ1-5, with 9 bases identical to TRBD1. Germline CDR1 and CDR2: MNHEY and SVGAGI. The CDR3 has 15 residues. J lost 2 bases, V lost 4 bases, and 3 bases had no gene match. CDR3 in DNA: TGTGCCAGCAGTTGGGGACAGGGAGGCAATCAGCCCCAGCATTTT. It is translated as CASSWGQGGNQPQHF.

This sequence joins TRBV6-6 and TRBJ1-5, with 11 bases aligning to TRBD1. CDR1 MNHNY and CDR2 SVGAGI come from the germline V gene (reference sequence). V shed 2 bases and J 4 bases; nucleotides not matched to a gene: 1. The length of the CDR3 is 15 residues. The CDR3 region has the DNA TGTGCCAGCAGTTACAGGGACAGGGGGAATCAGCCCCAGCATTTT. This translates into CASSYRDRGNQPQHF.

The chain is built from TRBV6-6 and TRBJ2-7, with no clear D. CDR3 length: 12 residues. V was trimmed by 7 bases and J by 0 bases, leaving 7 bases between them. Germline values: CDR1 MNHNY, CDR2 SVGAGI (reference sequence). The CDR3 loop is CASNRGSYEQYF. As DNA, the CDR3 is TGTGCCAGCAACCGAGGCTCCTACGAGCAGTACTTC.

This clone is a singleton in its sample. The chain joins TRBV7-6 to TRBJ1-4; D might be TRBD1 (5 bases). CDR1 SGHVS and CDR2 FNYEAQ come from the germline V gene. The CDR3 consists of 13 residues. V shed 2 bases and J shed 6 bases, with 7 bases lying between them. This CDR3 reads CASSLPGYEKLFF. The CDR3 DNA reads as TGTGCCAGCAGCTTACCAGGGTATGAAAAACTGTTTTTT.

The chain carries TRBV6-5 and TRBJ2-2; a possible D gene is TRBD1 (5 bases). This CDR3 contains 13 residues. Trimming took off 6 bases at V and 4 bases at J, with 9 bases between the two ends. Germline CDR1 and CDR2: MNHEY and SVGAGI. CDR3 coding DNA: TGTGCCAGCAGCGACAGATTCACCGGGGAGCTGTTTTTT. Translated: CASSDRFTGELFF.

The gene calls are TRBV4-1 and TRBJ2-1, with 11 bases identical to TRBD1. CDR3 length: 15 amino acids. Germline CDR1 reads MGHRA; CDR2 reads YSYEKL. V was clipped by 4 bases and J by 3 bases; unmatched bases: 2. This CDR3 reads CASSPGTGGYNEQFF. The CDR3 nucleotides read TGCGCCAGCAGCCCGGGGACAGGGGGCTACAATGAGCAGTTCTTC.

The gene calls are TRBV4-1 and TRBJ1-3; D call uncertain. From germline, CDR1 is MGHRA and CDR2 YSYEKL. Deletions cut 4 bases from V and 4 bases from J, with 2 bases between. The CDR3 has 11 residues. The CDR3 bases are TGCGCCAGCAGCCCGGGAAACACCATATATTTT. Residues: CASSPGNTIYF.

The J gene is TRBJ1-5, the V gene TRBV29-1; TRBD1 matches 7 bases. Per the germline V gene, CDR1 is SQVTM and CDR2 is ANQGSEA. The CDR3 extends over 13 amino acids. Losses at the gene ends were 7 bases for V and 9 bases for J; bases not matched to a gene: 12. The CDR3 loop reads CSARDSAFGPQHF. The DNA of the CDR3 is TGCAGCGCCCGGGACAGTGCTTTTGGGCCCCAGCATTTT.

The chain is built from TRBV5-6 and TRBJ1-4; 8 bases are shared with TRBD1. CDR1 is SGHDT, CDR2 YYEEEE, per germline. Trimming removed 4 bases from V and 5 bases from J; junction bases left unmatched: 10. The CDR3 sequence is 16 residues long. The CDR3 sequence is CASSAMYRGKNEKLFF. In nucleotides, the CDR3 is TGTGCCAGCAGCGCGATGTACAGGGGGAAAAATGAAAAACTGTTTTTT.

V is TRBV7-9 and J is TRBJ1-2; possible D gene TRBD1, 6 bases. V lost 1 base and J lost 8, with 11 bases in between. Looked up from germline, CDR1 is SEHNR and CDR2 is FQNEAQ (reference sequence). The CDR3 has 13 residues. The CDR3 sequence: CASSLDRVLGYTF. The CDR3 DNA is TGTGCCAGCAGCTTAGACAGGGTTTTAGGCTACACCTTC.

This chain links TRBV5-6 with TRBJ1-6; 8 nucleotides match TRBD1. Germline V gene data show CDR1 as SGHDT and CDR2 as YYEEEE. With 2 bases clipped from V and 0 bases from J, the junction kept 1 base outside the gene matches. The CDR3 is made up of 16 amino acids. The CDR3 bases are TGTGCCAGCAGCTTAGGACAGGGCTCCTATAATTCACCCCTCCACTTT. Protein: CASSLGQGSYNSPLHF.

The chain couples TRBV30 to TRBJ2-1, with D perhaps matching TRBD1 (6 bases). From germline, CDR1 is GTSNPN and CDR2 SVGIG (reference sequence). This CDR3 spans 16 amino acids. V was cut by 3 bases and J by 6 bases, with 21 bases left in between. The CDR3 nucleotides are TGTGCCTGGAGGCTAACGCTATTCTTACAGGGCAATGAGCAGTTCTTC. Residues: CAWRLTLFLQGNEQFF.

The chain combines TRBV5-4 with TRBJ2-5; 10 bases are shared with TRBD1. This CDR3 spans 14 amino acids. Germline V gives CDR1 SGHNT, CDR2 YYREEE (reference sequence). The V segment lost 4 bases and the J segment 5 bases; nucleotides outside the gene matches: 5. The DNA of the CDR3 is TGTGCCAGCAGCCGACAGGGGGCGCGGGAGACCCAGTACTTC. This translates into CASSRQGARETQYF.